This TCR beta chain derives from a study of blood T cell repertoires in COVID-19 (dated by TCRdb to the early 2020s). Background on the whole study: Collaborator samples came from the United States, Italy and Spain and covered acute and convalescent phases of COVID-19. The samples were drawn from the first 160 participants of the ongoing ImmuneRACE study and from 1,200 or so subjects provided by 6 global collaborators. Where HLA class I and class II types were available, the types were taken from metadata supplied by the sample provider, not from assay-based typing. The dataset comprised deeply sampled blood TCRbeta repertoires from subjects exposed to, actively infected with, or recovered from COVID-19. Sample metadata almost always included a de-identified subject ID, COVID-19 status, age in years and sex. The repertoires were released in a freely available public database intended as a resource for research on the immune response to SARS-CoV-2. The material from the prospective study consisted of cDNA or gDNA derived from T cells, B-cell-depleted T cells, or PBMCs. What the authors observed across the whole study: How much clinical and demographic metadata was included differed by source and by participant, and the metadata was provided uncurated.

In Seattle, one collaborating source enrolled patients while the infection was active and tracked those patients longitudinally over the course of disease. Each collaborating institution followed its own protocols to collect whole blood in K2EDTA tubes. Collaborator samples were shipped for TCRbeta analysis as frozen whole blood, isolated PBMCs, or DNA extracted from either sample type. The immunoSEQ Assay, a bias-controlled multiplex PCR, was used to amplify TCRbeta CDR3 regions from genomic DNA. For the original study's pipeline: The number of nucleated cells in each sample was estimated from the amplification of reference gene primers within the assay. Sequence reads were collapsed and filtered to measure the absolute abundance of every unique TCRbeta CDR3 rearrangement. For each sample, productive Simpson clonality was calculated as the square root of Simpson's diversity index over productive rearrangements. TCRdb mirrors the immuneACCESS table, restricted to in-frame sequences. Some clones are absent from its copies; in checked studies, under half trace to an unresolved V gene, and the reason for the others is unknown. That table supplies the V and J calls and clone size; D and trimming were determined from the DNA. Counted in this sample were 100,000 to 150,000 clones; roughly 86% of them appeared once. Around 10% of the sample rests with the top ten.

Comments on this clone: Its antigen specificity is not known. No base qualities exist here, and no much larger clone lies one base off it.

The receptor comes from a woman aged 70-85 years with COVID-19, enrolled during active disease. Specimen: peripheral blood.

CDR3 loop: CATSTDTYNEQFF. The bases are TGTGCCACCAGCACCGACACCTACAATGAGCAGTTCTTC. The sequence links TRBV24-1 to TRBJ2-1, with no confident D gene call. The germline V gene specifies KGHDR as CDR1 and SFDVKD as CDR2. The CDR3 measures 13 amino acids from cysteine to phenylalanine. Solely the CDR3 DNA is kept, with 39 bases framed from the first base. The junction shows trimming of 7 bases on V and 2 bases on J, plus 8 bases between the germline ends.